The clone carrying this TCR delta chain has only a few counts. One junction end disagrees with the germline gene, perhaps due to a read error. The same CDR3 is also encoded by other DNA sequences in this sample. The source of the sample is a study of gamma-delta chains in newborns, infants, children. The overall study: Polyclonal expansion of innate γδ T cells after birth follows microbial exposure.

The CDR3 runs 14 residues. The germline gives CDR1 GEAIGNYY, CDR2 EKD. TCRdb re-called clones from the reads via CATT. The sample has around 11,000 delta-chain clones, about 8.6% seen once. This receptor was obtained from a child who was a newborn, infant or young child, either healthy, febrile or measles-vaccinated (not recorded which). The specimen sequenced was blood. The chain recombines TRDV2 with TRDJ2; TRDD3 matches at 10 bases. CDR3 DNA sequence: TGTGCCTGTGACACTTTGGGGGATACAGCGCAACTCTTCTTT. Translated: CACDTLGDTAQLFF.